The T cell receptor (beta chain) described here comes from a study of Ad26.COV2.S vaccination and SARS-CoV-2 variants. Per germline, CDR1 LNHDA and CDR2 SQIVND (reference sequence). The CDR3 is made up of 16 amino acids. The V end was cut by 0 bases, the J end by 5 bases, with 14 bases between. This sample's treatment: about 20 received Ad26.COV2.S at low or high dose, single or two shots; several received placebo; per-sample allocation not given. All samples were drawn on day 63, counting from the first vaccine or placebo injection. This table comes from immunoSEQ multiplex PCR, and its TCRdb copy is limited to in-frame clones, with some not included. The sample has about 320,000 clones, roughly 86% seen once; the top ten hold 1.9%.

The gene calls are TRBV19 and TRBJ1-5; D unclear. Sequencing used peripheral blood, obtained in a trial of Ad26.COV2.S vaccine versus placebo. The sequence derives from a person aged 18-65 years who received the Ad26.COV2.S COVID-19 vaccine or a placebo. This CDR3 is CASSIDTARSDQPQHF. In nucleotides, the CDR3 is TGTGCCAGTAGTATAGATACCGCCAGGTCGGATCAGCCCCAGCATTTT.